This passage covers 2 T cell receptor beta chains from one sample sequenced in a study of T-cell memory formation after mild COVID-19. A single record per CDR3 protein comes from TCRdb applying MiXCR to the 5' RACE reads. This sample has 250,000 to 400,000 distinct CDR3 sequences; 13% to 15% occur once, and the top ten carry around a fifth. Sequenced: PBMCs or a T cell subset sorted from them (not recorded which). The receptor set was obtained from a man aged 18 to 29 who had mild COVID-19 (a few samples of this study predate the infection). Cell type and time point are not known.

The CDR3 DNA reads as TGCGCCAGCGGAAGGCCCGAAACAGAAAACATTCAGTACTTC. This encodes CASGRPETENIQYF. The V and J genes are TRBV5-1 and TRBJ2-4, with D unresolved. The germline V and J ends were trimmed by 7 bases and 5 bases, with 16 bases remaining between them. This CDR3 comprises 14 residues. Germline CDR1 reads SGHRS; CDR2 reads YFSETQ.

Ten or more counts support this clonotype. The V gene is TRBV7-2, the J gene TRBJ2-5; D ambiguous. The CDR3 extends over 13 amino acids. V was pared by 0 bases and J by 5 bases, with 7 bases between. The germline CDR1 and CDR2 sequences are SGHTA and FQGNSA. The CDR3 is CASSLAGMETQYF. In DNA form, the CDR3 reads TGTGCCAGCAGCTTAGCGGGTATGGAGACCCAGTACTTC.